The present T cell receptor (beta chain) was sequenced within a study of STAT5B mutations in CD4+ large granular lymphocyte leukemia. Controls came from buffy coats of healthy blood donors. Measured with immunoSEQ multiplex PCR; TCRdb has only the in-frame clones, and not every one. The sample consists of about 28,000 clones, about 81% of them appearing once. The germline gives CDR1 SGHTA, CDR2 FQGNSA. This CDR3 spans 13 amino acids. The genes are TRBV7-2 and TRBJ2-7, with a possible D match to TRBD1 (5 bases). Sequences were obtained from CD4+ T cells from blood buffy coats. This clonotype was obtained from a human donor in good health. This CDR3 reads CGSTSQGRSEQYF. CDR3 bases: TGTGGGAGCACCAGCCAGGGTAGGTCCGAGCAGTACTTC.